The 7 T cell receptor beta chains presented below share a single source sample, sequenced in a study of CD8+CD57+ T cells in acquired aplastic anemia listed by TCRdb under 2018. TCRdb shows the sequencer as Illumina HiSeq 2000. Profiling of TCR beta VDJ combinations and CDR3 sequences used genomic DNA as the template. TCRdb trimmed public reads at Q25 via fastp, called clones via MiXCR and kept in-frame beta chains. One record per CDR3 amino acid sequence lists the most common genes and DNA. The sample contains approximately 170,000 distinct CDR3 sequences, approximately 60% of them found a single time. The biggest ten clones account for 35% to 50% of the sample. The sample comprised sorted CD4+, CD8+, or CD8+CD57+ T cells (not recorded which) from PBMCs. These receptors originate from a human donor in good health.

V and J are TRBV20-1 and TRBJ1-1; D gene unclear. V lost 1 base and J lost 1, with 7 bases in between. Germline CDR1 DFQATT, CDR2 SNEGSKA (reference sequence). The CDR3 totals 13 residues. In DNA, the CDR3 is TGCAGTGCTAGAGCCGATACGAACACTGAAGCTTTCTTT. This codes for CSARADTNTEAFF.

This clonotype was counted only a few times. One end of the junction varies from germline; a read error may be responsible. This rearrangement joins TRBV6-1 to TRBJ1-1; D not certain. The CDR3 runs 16 residues. Germline lookup yields CDR1 MNHNS and CDR2 SASEGT. The CDR3 region has the DNA TGTGCCATCAGTGACATTGGCAGGCTTAAGAACACTGAAGCTTTCTTT. Its translation is CAISDIGRLKNTEAFF.

Worth noting for this clonotype: One end of the junction varies from germline; a read error may be responsible. V is TRBV5-1 and J is TRBJ1-1, with D maybe TRBD1 (6 bases). From germline, CDR1 is SGHRS and CDR2 YFSETQ. The CDR3 spans 16 residues. The CDR3 region is CASSLGGARMNTEAFF. Here the CDR3 DNA reads TGTGCCAGCAGCTTAGGGGGGGCGCGAATGAACACTGAAGCTTTCTTT.

The CDR3 DNA reads as TGCAGCGTTGAGAGGCTGGCGAGCACAGATACGCAGTATTTT. Amino acids: CSVERLASTDTQYF. The J gene is TRBJ2-3, the V gene TRBV29-1; D call uncertain. The CDR3 loop spans 14 amino acids. Germline CDR1 and CDR2: SQVTM and ANQGSEA. Trimming took off 3 bases at V and 0 bases at J, with 10 bases between the two ends.

This clonotype was counted between two and nine times. The chain links TRBV7-8 to TRBJ2-5; no clear D. Trimming removed 10 bases from V and 7 bases from J, with 16 bases in between. CDR1 SGHVS and CDR2 FQNEAQ come from the germline V gene. The CDR3 spans 12 residues. CDR3 DNA: TGTGCCACCAGACTGTCGTCGGGGACCCAGTACTTC. Translation: CATRLSSGTQYF.

About this clonotype: The CDR3 end shows no conserved phenylalanine or tryptophan, and so a read error is likely. The rearrangement links TRBV7-9 to TRBJ1-1; D remains unclear. The CDR3 spans 13 residues. Germline V gene data show CDR1 as SEHNR and CDR2 as FQNEAQ (reference sequence). The CDR3 reads CASSFSGDTEAFL. CDR3 DNA: TGTGCCAGCAGCTTTTCCGGTGACACTGAGGCTTTCCTT.

The rearrangement joins TRBV2 to TRBJ2-3; TRBD2 agrees at 13 bases. J gave up 2 bases and V 6 bases, and 5 bases lay outside the gene matches. CDR1 is SNHLY, CDR2 FYNNEI, per germline. The CDR3 extends over 16 amino acids. The CDR3 spells CASRETSGRPTDTQYF. CDR3 in DNA: TGTGCCAGCAGGGAGACTAGCGGGAGGCCCACAGATACGCAGTATTTT.